The 7 T cell receptor beta chains below come from one sample, sequenced in a study of OX40 agonist ivuxolimab in advanced cancers. Sequenced by immunoSEQ multiplex PCR; TCRdb stores in-frame clones only, minus some. The table shows 65,000 to 80,000 clones, with about nine tenths occurring only once. The sample consisted of CD4+ or CD8+ T cells sorted from blood, taken in a trial of the OX40 agonist ivuxolimab. The source is an adult with an advanced solid tumor such as melanoma, head and neck, liver or kidney cancer.

The chain employs TRBV27 and TRBJ2-3, with TRBD2 matching 12 bases. Germline V gene data show CDR1 as MNHEY and CDR2 as SMNVEV (reference sequence). The CDR3 consists of 16 residues. Germline trimming cut 7 bases from V and 2 bases from J; bases unmatched to any gene: 7. The CDR3 DNA sequence: TGTGCCAGCATGACTAGCGGGAGTATCCCCACAGATACGCAGTATTTT. It yields the protein CASMTSGSIPTDTQYF.

The V call is TRBV4-2, the J call TRBJ1-6, with D possibly TRBD1 on 5 matching bases. The CDR3 runs 16 residues. Germline assignment: CDR1 LGHNA and CDR2 YNFKEQ. V shed 2 bases and J shed 9 bases, with 17 bases lying between them. The CDR3 loop is CASSQNKGTSFSPLHF. CDR3 nucleotide sequence: TGTGCCAGCAGCCAAAATAAAGGGACCAGTTTTTCACCCCTCCACTTT.

The chain recombines TRBV4-3 with TRBJ2-3, with TRBD2 matching 9 bases. The CDR3 sequence is 19 residues long. V trimming: 0 bases; J trimming: 4 bases; junction bases outside the gene matches: 14. Germline V gives CDR1 LGHNA, CDR2 YSLEER. CDR3 residues: CASSQEVTVSGSSADTQYF. In nucleotides, the CDR3 is TGCGCCAGCAGCCAAGAAGTGACGGTTAGCGGGAGTTCCGCAGATACGCAGTATTTT.

The V call is TRBV5-1, the J call TRBJ2-5, with D uncertain. Trimming took off 1 base at V and 4 bases at J, with 8 bases between the two ends. Germline assignment: CDR1 SGHRS and CDR2 YFSETQ. This CDR3 comprises 13 residues. CDR3 nucleotides: TGCGCCAGCAGCTTGAAGGGCTCAGAGACCCAGTACTTC. It codes for CASSLKGSETQYF. Complete variable domain (other parts from reference TRBV5-1 and TRBJ2-5): KAGVTQTPRYLIKTRGQQVTLSCSPISGHRSVSWYQQTPGQGLQFLFEYFSETQRNKGNFPGRFSGRQFSNSRSEMNVSTLELGDSALYLCASSLKGSETQYFGPGTRLLVL.

The J gene is TRBJ2-7, the V gene TRBV10-3; no clear D. The length of the CDR3 is 11 residues. Trimming stripped 6 bases from V and 3 bases from J, with 6 bases between. Germline V gene lookup returns CDR1 ENHRY and CDR2 SYGVKD. The CDR3 DNA reads as TGTGCCATCAGGGCGGACTACGAGCAGTACTTC. Translating gives CAIRADYEQYF.

This chain connects TRBV7-2 to TRBJ2-4, with 10 bases that match TRBD2. The V gene's germline CDR1 is SGHTA and CDR2 FQGNSA. The CDR3 spans 14 residues. Losses at the gene ends were 3 bases for V and 12 bases for J; bases not matched to a gene: 8. The CDR3 is CASSLDQREGGQYF. DNA for the CDR3: TGTGCCAGCAGCTTGGATCAGCGGGAGGGCGGTCAGTACTTC. Full variable domain (rest looked up from reference TRBV7-2 and TRBJ2-4): GAGVSQSPSNKVTEKGKDVELRCDPISGHTALYWYRQSLGQGLEFLIYFQGNSAPDKSGLPSDRFSAERTGGSVSTLTIQRTQQEDSAVYLCASSLDQREGGQYFGAGTRLSVL.

This clone was seen just once. CDR3 sequence reads: CSARGISEAFF. The CDR3 coding sequence is TGCAGTGCTAGAGGGATATCTGAAGCTTTCTTT. The chain carries TRBV20-1 and TRBJ1-1, with D unresolved. With 1 base removed from V and 6 bases from J, the gap between germline ends came to 6 bases. From germline, CDR1 is DFQATT and CDR2 SNEGSKA (reference sequence). The CDR3 length is 11 residues.